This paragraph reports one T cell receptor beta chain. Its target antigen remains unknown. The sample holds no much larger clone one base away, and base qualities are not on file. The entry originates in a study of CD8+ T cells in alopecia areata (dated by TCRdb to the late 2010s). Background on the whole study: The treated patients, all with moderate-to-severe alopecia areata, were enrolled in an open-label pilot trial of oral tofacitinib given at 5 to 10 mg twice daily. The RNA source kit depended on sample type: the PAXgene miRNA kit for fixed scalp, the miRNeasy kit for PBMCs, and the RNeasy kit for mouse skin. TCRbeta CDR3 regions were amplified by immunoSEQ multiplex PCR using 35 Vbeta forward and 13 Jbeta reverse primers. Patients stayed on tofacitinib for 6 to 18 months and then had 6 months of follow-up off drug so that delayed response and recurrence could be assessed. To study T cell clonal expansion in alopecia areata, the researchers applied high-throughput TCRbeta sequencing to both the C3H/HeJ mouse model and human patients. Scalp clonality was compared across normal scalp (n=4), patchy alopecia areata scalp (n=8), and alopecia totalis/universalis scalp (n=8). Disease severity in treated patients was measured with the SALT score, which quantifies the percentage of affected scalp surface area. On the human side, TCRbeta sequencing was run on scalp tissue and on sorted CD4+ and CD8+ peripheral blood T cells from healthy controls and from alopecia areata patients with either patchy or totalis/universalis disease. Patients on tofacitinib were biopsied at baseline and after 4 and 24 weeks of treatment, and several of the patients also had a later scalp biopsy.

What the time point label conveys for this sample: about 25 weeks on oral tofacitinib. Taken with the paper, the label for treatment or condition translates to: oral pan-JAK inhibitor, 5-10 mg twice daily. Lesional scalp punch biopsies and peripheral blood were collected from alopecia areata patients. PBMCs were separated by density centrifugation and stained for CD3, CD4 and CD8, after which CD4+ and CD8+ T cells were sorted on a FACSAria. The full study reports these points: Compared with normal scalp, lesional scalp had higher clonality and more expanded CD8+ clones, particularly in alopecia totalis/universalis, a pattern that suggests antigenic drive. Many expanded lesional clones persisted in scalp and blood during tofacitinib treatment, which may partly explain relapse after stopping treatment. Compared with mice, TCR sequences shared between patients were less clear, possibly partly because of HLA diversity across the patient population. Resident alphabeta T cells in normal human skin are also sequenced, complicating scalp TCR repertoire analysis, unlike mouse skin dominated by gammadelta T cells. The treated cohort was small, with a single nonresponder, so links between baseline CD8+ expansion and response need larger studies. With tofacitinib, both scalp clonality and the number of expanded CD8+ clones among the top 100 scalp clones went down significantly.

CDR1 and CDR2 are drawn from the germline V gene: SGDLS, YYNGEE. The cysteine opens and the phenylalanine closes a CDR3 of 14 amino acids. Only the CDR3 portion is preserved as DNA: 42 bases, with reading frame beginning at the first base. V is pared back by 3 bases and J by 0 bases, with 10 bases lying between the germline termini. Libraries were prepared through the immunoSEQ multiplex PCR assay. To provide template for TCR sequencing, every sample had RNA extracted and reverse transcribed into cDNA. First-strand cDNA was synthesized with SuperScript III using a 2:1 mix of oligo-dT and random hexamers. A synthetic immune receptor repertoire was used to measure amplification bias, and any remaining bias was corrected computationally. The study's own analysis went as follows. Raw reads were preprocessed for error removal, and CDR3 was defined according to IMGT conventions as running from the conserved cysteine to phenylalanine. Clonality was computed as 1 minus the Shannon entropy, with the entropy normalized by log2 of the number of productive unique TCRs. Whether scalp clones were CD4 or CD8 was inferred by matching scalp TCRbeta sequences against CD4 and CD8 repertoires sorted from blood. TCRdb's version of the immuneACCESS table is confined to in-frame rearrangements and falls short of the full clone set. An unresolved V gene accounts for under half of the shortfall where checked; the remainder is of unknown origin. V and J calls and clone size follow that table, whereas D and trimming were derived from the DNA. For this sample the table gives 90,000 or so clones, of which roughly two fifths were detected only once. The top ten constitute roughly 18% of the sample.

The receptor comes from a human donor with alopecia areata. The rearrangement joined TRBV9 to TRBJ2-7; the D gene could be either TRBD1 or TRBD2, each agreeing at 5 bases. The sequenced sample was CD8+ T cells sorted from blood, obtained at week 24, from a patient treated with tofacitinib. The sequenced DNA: TGTGCCAGCAGCGCCCGGGACGCCTCCTACGAGCAGTACTTC. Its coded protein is CASSARDASYEQYF.